The next 19 T cell receptor beta chains were all read from a single sample in a study of cytomegalovirus exposure and HLA in healthy donors. Primers: 60 Vbeta forward and 13 Jbeta reverse. TCRdb's copy holds only in-frame clones and misses some; the assay was immunoSEQ multiplex PCR. The sample shows 150,000 to 200,000 clones, around three quarters of them seen only once. Sample: PBMCs. Every receptor here comes from a man in his forties or fifties in good health and CMV-seronegative.

The chain employs TRBV11-2 and TRBJ1-1; 8 bases line up with TRBD1. This CDR3 region has 16 residues. V lost 4 bases to trimming and J lost 1 base; unmatched junction nucleotides: 8. CDR1 is SGHAT and CDR2 is FQNNGV in the germline V gene. The CDR3 reads CASSYPMDRENTEAFF. The CDR3 DNA reads TGTGCCAGCAGCTACCCGATGGACAGGGAGAACACTGAAGCTTTCTTT. The variable domain in full, with the rest retrieved from reference TRBV11-2 and TRBJ1-1, is EAGVAQSPRYKIIEKRQSVAFWCNPISGHATLYWYQQILGQGPKLLIQFQNNGVVDDSQLPKDRFSAERLKGVDSTLKIQPAKLEDSAVYLCASSYPMDRENTEAFFGQGTRLTVV.

There are a few counts of this clone. CDR3 sequence (DNA): TGTGCCAGCAGCTTTGGTCAGGGAACTGAAGCTTTCTTT. It translates to CASSFGQGTEAFF. This chain connects TRBV7-8 to TRBJ1-1, with D possibly TRBD1 on 5 matching bases. Trimming left V 3 bases short and J 5 bases short, with 10 bases between. This CDR3 region has 13 residues. Germline CDR1 is SGHVS and CDR2 is FQNEAQ.

Points on this clone: In the same sample, other DNA sequences code for this CDR3. The V and J genes are TRBV19 and TRBJ1-5; possibly TRBD1 for D (5 bases). The CDR3 runs 13 residues. The germline gives CDR1 LNHDA, CDR2 SQIVND (reference sequence). Between the trimmed V and J ends, which lost 1 base and 7 bases, there was a span of 8 bases. In DNA, the CDR3 is TGTGCCAGTAGTATAGGCGGGGGACAGCCCCAGCATTTT. Encoded protein: CASSIGGGQPQHF. The whole variable domain, filled in from reference TRBV19 and TRBJ1-5, reads DGGITQSPKYLFRKEGQNVTLSCEQNLNHDAMYWYRQDPGQGLRLIYYSQIVNDFQKGDIAEGYSVSREKKESFPLTVTSAQKNPTAFYLCASSIGGGQPQHFGDGTRLSIL.

V and J are TRBV18 and TRBJ1-1, with 7 bases matching TRBD1. Germline V lookup: CDR1 KGHSH, CDR2 LQKENI. Germline trimming cut 3 bases from V and 7 bases from J; bases unmatched to any gene: 14. There are 16 residues in the CDR3. The CDR3, as DNA: TGTGCCAGCTCACCCACACATACAGGGGAAACAGGTGAAGCTTTCTTT. This sequence encodes CASSPTHTGETGEAFF.

The chain employs TRBV27 and TRBJ1-2; 10 nucleotides line up with TRBD1. Germline CDR1 is MNHEY and CDR2 is SMNVEV (reference sequence). CDR3 length: 14 amino acids. J lost 6 bases, V lost 2 bases, and 3 bases had no gene match. CDR3 region: CASSLAGTGDGYTF. CDR3 nucleotide sequence: TGTGCCAGCAGTTTAGCCGGGACAGGGGATGGCTACACCTTC.

The V call is TRBV6-1, the J call TRBJ2-4, with 9 bases matching TRBD1. V dropped 6 bases and J dropped 6; count of bases not matched to a gene: 9. This CDR3 comprises 15 residues. The germline CDR1 and CDR2 sequences are MNHNS and SASEGT. CDR3: CASRDRGQAGNIQYF. CDR3 nucleotide sequence: TGTGCCAGCAGGGACAGGGGTCAGGCGGGAAACATTCAGTACTTC.

A single count supports this clone. This sequence joins TRBV4-3 and TRBJ2-1, with D maybe TRBD2 (6 bases). Trimming removed 1 base from V and 6 bases from J, with 13 bases in between. The V gene's germline CDR1 is LGHNA and CDR2 YSLEER. The CDR3 sequence is 15 residues long. The CDR3 spells CASSQGDLGSNEQFF. CDR3 in DNA: TGCGCCAGCAGCCAAGGGGACTTGGGGAGCAATGAGCAGTTCTTC.

A few counts support this clone. The chain recombines TRBV7-8 with TRBJ1-1, with 9 bases matching TRBD1. J lost 3 bases, V lost 4 bases, and 12 bases had no gene match. Germline V gene data show CDR1 as SGHVS and CDR2 as FQNEAQ. The CDR3 is 17 residues long. The CDR3 here is CASSSGQGRLWDTEAFF. CDR3 nucleotides: TGTGCCAGCAGCTCGGGACAGGGTAGGTTGTGGGACACTGAAGCTTTCTTT.

The CDR3 spells CASSATGGSKNIQYF. CDR3 coding DNA: TGTGCCAGCAGCGCAACAGGGGGCTCAAAAAACATTCAGTACTTC. V usage is TRBV7-2 and J usage is TRBJ2-4, with 9 bases fitting TRBD1. The V segment lost 5 bases and the J segment 4 bases; nucleotides outside the gene matches: 6. Germline V gives CDR1 SGHTA, CDR2 FQGNSA. The CDR3 sequence is 15 residues long.

CDR3 DNA: TGTGCCAGCAGTTCCGGTGGCGGCATGAACACTGAAGCTTTCTTT. As protein: CASSSGGGMNTEAFF. The chain recombines TRBV6-5 with TRBJ1-1; unclear D gene. The germline CDR1 and CDR2 sequences are MNHEY and SVGAGI. The CDR3 contains 15 residues. The V gene lost 4 bases and the J gene lost 0 bases, with 12 bases spanning the gap.

This clone occurred once. One end of the junction fails to match germline, which may point to a read error. V is TRBV5-4 and J is TRBJ1-6; TRBD1 agrees at 7 bases. The CDR3 covers 14 residues. Germline V lookup: CDR1 SGHNT, CDR2 YYREEE (reference sequence). The CDR3 reads CASSQGQSVSALHF. The CDR3 DNA sequence: TGTGCCAGCAGCCAGGGACAGTCCGTTTCAGCCCTCCACTTT.

The rearrangement uses TRBV5-1 and TRBJ1-1; D is unclear. The ends were cut back, 4 bases at V and 5 bases at J, with 15 bases in the middle. The CDR3 is 14 residues long. The germline gives CDR1 SGHRS, CDR2 YFSETQ. The CDR3 loop reads CASSPGSTRTEAFF. The CDR3, as DNA: TGCGCCAGCAGCCCCGGATCCACGAGGACTGAAGCTTTCTTT.

The table lists this clone with a few counts. The CDR3 reads CASSFQGAFEQYF. The CDR3 nucleotides are TGTGCCAGCAGTTTCCAGGGGGCGTTCGAGCAGTACTTC. The chain links TRBV27 to TRBJ2-7, with 8 bases lining up with TRBD1. Losses at the gene ends were 3 bases for V and 6 bases for J; bases not matched to a gene: 4. The CDR3 runs to 13 residues. Germline assignment: CDR1 MNHEY and CDR2 SMNVEV (reference sequence).

The J gene is TRBJ1-2, the V gene TRBV6-1; 9 positions agree with TRBD1. Germline values: CDR1 MNHNS, CDR2 SASEGT. The junction had 8 bases not matched to a gene; V was cut back by 6 bases and J by 3 bases. This CDR3 comprises 15 residues. The CDR3 is CASSIQGARDYGYTF. CDR3 DNA sequence: TGTGCCAGCAGCATACAGGGGGCAAGGGACTATGGCTACACCTTC.

The chain employs TRBV4-1 and TRBJ2-2; D remains ambiguous. From germline, CDR1 is MGHRA and CDR2 YSYEKL. This CDR3 is built from 15 residues. Trimming cost V 3 bases and J 5 bases, with 13 bases left between them. CDR3 sequence (DNA): TGCGCCAGCAGCCAGGCTATCCGAGGAACCGGGGAGCTGTTTTTT. Amino acid sequence: CASSQAIRGTGELFF.

A word on this clone: At the DNA level, this CDR3 is encoded by other sequences in the same sample as well. The V and J genes are TRBV7-2 and TRBJ2-3; D uncertain. V was trimmed by 1 base and J by 0 bases, leaving 5 bases between them. CDR3 size: 14 residues. Germline V CDR1 and CDR2: SGHTA, FQGNSA. CDR3 sequence (DNA): TGTGCCAGCAGCTTAGATCCTAGCACAGATACGCAGTATTTT. It yields the protein CASSLDPSTDTQYF.

This clone appeared a few times. The rearrangement uses TRBV7-9 and TRBJ2-7; D may be TRBD1 (8 bases). Per the germline V gene, CDR1 is SEHNR and CDR2 is FQNEAQ (reference sequence). V was trimmed by 5 bases and J by 4 bases, leaving 15 bases between them. This CDR3 has 14 amino acids. The CDR3 here is CASSQQGGNYEQYF. The CDR3 DNA follows: TGTGCCAGCAGCCAACAGGGGGGGAATTACGAGCAGTACTTC.

This chain links TRBV28 with TRBJ2-5; 15 bases agree with TRBD2. Germline V CDR1 and CDR2: MDHEN, SYDVKM. The trim removed 5 bases at V and 6 bases at J, leaving 10 bases unmatched. This CDR3 has 17 residues. The CDR3 region has the DNA TGTGCCAGCAGTCTTCCGGGACTAGCGGGGGGCCCCAAGACCCAGTACTTC. Protein product: CASSLPGLAGGPKTQYF.

The rearrangement links TRBV7-2 to TRBJ1-1; D is possibly TRBD1 (5 bases). The CDR3 is 14 amino acids. The germline V gene has CDR1 SGHTA and CDR2 FQGNSA. With 2 bases removed from V and 7 bases from J, the gap between germline ends came to 14 bases. CDR3 nucleotide sequence: TGTGCCAGCAGCTTATTAGAAGGGGTGGGTGAAGCTTTCTTT. It specifies CASSLLEGVGEAFF.